One sample yielded the 25 T cell receptor beta chains listed below, sequenced in a study of early T cells in non-severe SARS-CoV-2 infection. In TCRdb, the 5' RACE reads were re-called with MiXCR into one record per CDR3 protein. This sample has roughly 88,000 distinct CDR3 sequences, with 12% to 15% found just once. Sequenced material: whole blood. The receptors originated from an adult who was a healthcare worker with PCR-confirmed SARS-CoV-2 infection or an uninfected control (not recorded which).

This clonotype was observed many times. V is TRBV11-2 and J is TRBJ2-7, with D uncertain. Trimming took off 5 bases at V and 2 bases at J, with 10 bases between the two ends. This CDR3 comprises 13 residues. From germline, CDR1 is SGHAT and CDR2 FQNNGV. The CDR3 reads CASSVREPYEQYF. CDR3 bases: TGTGCCAGCAGCGTCAGAGAACCCTACGAGCAGTACTTC.

This clonotype was recorded a few times. V usage is TRBV24-1 and J usage is TRBJ2-3, with D possibly TRBD2 on 7 matching bases. Germline V CDR1 and CDR2: KGHDR, SFDVKD. V dropped 3 bases and J dropped 6 bases, with 21 bases sitting between them. There are 17 residues in the CDR3. CDR3 nucleotides: TGTGCCACCAGTGATAGGGGGACTACCGGATTTCTGGATACGCAGTATTTT. It specifies CATSDRGTTGFLDTQYF.

This chain links TRBV11-3 with TRBJ2-3, with D maybe TRBD2 (6 bases). The CDR3 sequence is 15 residues long. Trimming removed 3 bases at V and 2 bases at J, with 12 bases between. Germline-derived CDR1 and CDR2 are SGHNT and YENEEA. In nucleotides, the CDR3 is TGTGCCAGCAGCTTGGGGACTTCTTACACAGATACGCAGTATTTT. The encoded protein is CASSLGTSYTDTQYF.

This clonotype was detected only a few times. The chain uses TRBV3-1 and TRBJ2-2; maybe TRBD2 (5 bases). The CDR3 is 16 amino acids. The V and J ends lost 4 bases and 2 bases respectively, with 14 bases between them. Germline CDR1 is LGHDT and CDR2 is YNNKEL (reference sequence). This chain's CDR3 is CASSPTWTGNTGELFF. CDR3 DNA: TGTGCCAGCAGCCCCACTTGGACGGGAAACACCGGGGAGCTGTTTTTT.

This clonotype came up a few times. J is TRBJ2-3 and V is TRBV7-2, with no clear D. This CDR3 has 14 amino acids. The V gene's germline CDR1 is SGHTA and CDR2 FQGNSA. The ends were cut back, 5 bases at V and 2 bases at J, with 11 bases in the middle. This CDR3 reads CASSRETSTDTQYF. CDR3 nucleotides: TGTGCCAGCAGCCGCGAGACTTCCACAGATACGCAGTATTTT.

The table lists this clonotype with a few counts. The V gene is TRBV28, the J gene TRBJ1-3; D unclear. From germline, CDR1 is MDHEN and CDR2 SYDVKM. V was pared by 10 bases and J by 0 bases, with 10 bases between. The CDR3 runs to 13 residues. The CDR3 loop is CATRTSSGNTIYF. The DNA of the CDR3 is TGTGCCACCCGGACCAGCTCTGGAAACACCATATATTTT.

The V call is TRBV20-1, the J call TRBJ2-3; 10 bases are shared with TRBD2. The CDR3 runs to 15 residues. V shed 4 bases, J shed 4 bases, and the junction held 8 bases outside the gene matches. Germline V gene sequence: CDR1 DFQATT, CDR2 SNEGSKA (reference sequence). This CDR3 is CSATSERGGSDTQYF. DNA for the CDR3: TGCAGTGCTACTTCTGAGCGGGGGGGCTCAGATACGCAGTATTTT.

This chain joins TRBV7-2 and TRBJ1-2, with D possibly being TRBD1 (5 bases). The CDR3 sequence is 15 residues long. V was cut by 5 bases and J by 6 bases, with 19 bases left in between. Germline CDR1 SGHTA, CDR2 FQGNSA. This chain's CDR3 is CASSARGRPIHGYTF. For the CDR3, the DNA is TGTGCCAGCAGCGCCCGGGGCCGGCCGATTCATGGCTACACCTTC.

The chain uses TRBV11-2 and TRBJ2-5; a weak D match, TRBD2 (6 bases). Germline V lookup: CDR1 SGHAT, CDR2 FQNNGV. The CDR3 sequence is 16 residues long. V was cut by 5 bases and J by 9 bases, with 25 bases left in between. This chain's CDR3 is CASSPRTPRTLAPQYF. The DNA of the CDR3 is TGTGCCAGCAGCCCTCGGACCCCGCGGACCCTAGCGCCCCAGTACTTC.

Ten or more counts support this clonotype. The V gene is TRBV5-6, the J gene TRBJ1-2, with D hard to call. Germline CDR1 and CDR2: SGHDT and YYEEEE. V lost 4 bases, J lost 1 base, and 8 bases lay in between. The CDR3 sequence is 13 residues long. The DNA for the CDR3 is TGTGCCAGCAGCCGGGCCATTAACTATGGCTACACCTTC. This sequence encodes CASSRAINYGYTF. Looking up the rest from reference TRBV5-6 and TRBJ1-2 gives the full variable domain: DAGVTQSPTHLIKTRGQQVTLRCSPKSGHDTVSWYQQALGQGPQFIFQYYEEEERQRGNFPDRFSGHQFPNYSSELNVNALLLGDSALYLCASSRAINYGYTFGSGTRLTVV.

Many counts were recorded for this clonotype. The rearrangement links TRBV20-1 to TRBJ2-7, with 11 bases fitting TRBD2. J gave up 4 bases and V 6 bases, and 8 bases lay outside the gene matches. This CDR3 contains 14 residues. Per the germline V gene, CDR1 is DFQATT and CDR2 is SNEGSKA (reference sequence). The CDR3 DNA sequence: TGCAGTGCATCTAGCGGGGGGTCCCTTTACGAGCAGTACTTC. Protein: CSASSGGSLYEQYF.

In this sample, this clonotype turned up a few times. The chain combines TRBV29-1 with TRBJ2-2; weak D call: TRBD2 (6 bases). Germline loops: CDR1 SQVTM, CDR2 ANQGSEA. The length of the CDR3 is 14 residues. Trimming removed 6 bases at V and 1 base at J, with 12 bases between. The CDR3 nucleotides are TGCAGCGTGCCGGGACTCCGGAACACCGGGGAGCTGTTTTTT. Its protein product is CSVPGLRNTGELFF.

V and J are TRBV11-3 and TRBJ2-5; D is unclear. V lost 3 bases and J 4 bases, leaving 9 bases between the germline ends. The V gene's germline CDR1 is SGHNT and CDR2 YENEEA. This CDR3 is built from 13 residues. CDR3 protein: CASSFGMGETQYF. CDR3 DNA sequence: TGTGCCAGCAGCTTTGGCATGGGAGAGACCCAGTACTTC.

This clonotype was seen more than once but under ten times. CDR3 region: CASSYSMRETQYF. The CDR3 DNA follows: TGTGCCAGCAGTTACTCGATGAGAGAGACCCAGTACTTC. The chain couples TRBV6-5 to TRBJ2-5; D is unresolved. The CDR3 is made up of 13 amino acids. Germline CDR1 reads MNHEY; CDR2 reads SVGAGI. Between the trimmed V and J ends, which lost 0 bases and 4 bases, there was a span of 6 bases.

The V and J genes are TRBV7-2 and TRBJ1-1; D not resolved. Germline V gives CDR1 SGHTA, CDR2 FQGNSA. V lost 4 bases and J lost 1, with 10 bases in between. The CDR3 totals 14 residues. CDR3 coding DNA: TGTGCCAGCAGCTCGGGCATTACGAACACTGAAGCTTTCTTT. Protein: CASSSGITNTEAFF. The full variable domain, rest sourced from reference TRBV7-2 and TRBJ1-1, is GAGVSQSPSNKVTEKGKDVELRCDPISGHTALYWYRQSLGQGLEFLIYFQGNSAPDKSGLPSDRFSAERTGGSVSTLTIQRTQQEDSAVYLCASSSGITNTEAFFGQGTRLTVV.

This clonotype was found a few times. The gene calls are TRBV3-1 and TRBJ2-2; tentatively, D is TRBD2 (5 bases). V gave up 2 bases and J gave up 5 bases, with 12 bases separating them. Per the germline V gene, CDR1 is LGHDT and CDR2 is YNNKEL (reference sequence). The CDR3 totals 15 residues. CDR3 sequence reads: CASSQLTEGTGELFF. CDR3 coding DNA: TGTGCCAGCAGCCAACTTACAGAGGGTACCGGGGAGCTGTTTTTT. Full variable domain (rest looked up from reference TRBV3-1 and TRBJ2-2): DTAVSQTPKYLVTQMGNDKSIKCEQNLGHDTMYWYKQDSKKFLKIMFSYNNKELIINETVPNRFSPKSPDKAHLNLHINSLELGDSAVYFCASSQLTEGTGELFFGEGSRLTVL.

V gene TRBV11-2 combines with J gene TRBJ1-2; D is undetermined. The CDR3 is 12 amino acids. V was cut by 0 bases and J by 9 bases, with 8 bases left in between. CDR1 and CDR2 (germline): SGHAT, FQNNGV. The CDR3 loop reads CASSLDPGRYTF. CDR3 nucleotide sequence: TGTGCCAGCAGCTTAGATCCCGGCCGCTACACCTTC.

The V call is TRBV12-3 or TRBV12-4, the J call TRBJ2-3, with D possibly TRBD1 on 6 matching bases. V was trimmed by 6 bases and J by 7 bases, leaving 11 bases between them. This CDR3 is 12 amino acids long. CDR3 amino acids: CASSRGGNTQYF. As DNA, the CDR3 is TGTGCCAGCAGCCGAGGGGGAAATACGCAGTATTTT.

V and J are TRBV28 and TRBJ1-6, with a tentative D call TRBD1 (6 bases). CDR1 and CDR2 from the germline V gene are MDHEN and SYDVKM. Trimming removed 5 bases at V and 5 bases at J, with 10 bases between. The CDR3 loop spans 14 amino acids. As DNA, the CDR3 is TGTGCCAGCAGTCCCCGGGACAATAATTCACCCCTCCACTTT. This sequence encodes CASSPRDNNSPLHF.

This clonotype appeared a few times. The rearrangement uses TRBV14 and TRBJ1-2; unclear D gene. Germline V gene sequence: CDR1 SGHDN, CDR2 FVKESK. V dropped 0 bases and J dropped 2 bases, with 10 bases sitting between them. CDR3 length equals 15 residues. DNA for the CDR3: TGTGCCAGCAGCCAAGATTTAGCGGGGAACTATGGCTACACCTTC. Its translation: CASSQDLAGNYGYTF.

Only a few counts were recorded for this clonotype. V usage is TRBV24-1 and J usage is TRBJ2-2; 7 bases fit TRBD1. The CDR3 consists of 15 residues. Germline trimming cut 6 bases from V and 6 bases from J; bases unmatched to any gene: 9. The V gene's germline CDR1 is KGHDR and CDR2 SFDVKD. CDR3 coding DNA: TGTGCCACCAGTAGGGGACAGTTCGAAGCCGGGGAGCTGTTTTTT. This sequence encodes CATSRGQFEAGELFF.

Many counts were recorded for this clonotype. The chain links TRBV7-9 to TRBJ1-4; D is uncertain. The CDR3 loop spans 14 amino acids. Germline assignment: CDR1 SEHNR and CDR2 FQNEAQ (reference sequence). V was trimmed by 2 bases and J by 1 base, leaving 5 bases between them. The CDR3 reads CASSLRGTNEKLFF. DNA of the CDR3: TGTGCCAGCAGCTTAAGAGGAACTAATGAAAAACTGTTTTTT.

This clonotype was observed many times. CDR3 sequence reads: CASSRQDMNTEAFF. The CDR3 bases are TGTGCCAGCAGCCGACAGGATATGAACACTGAAGCTTTCTTT. The chain combines TRBV11-2 with TRBJ1-1; a weak D match, TRBD1 (6 bases). Germline loops: CDR1 SGHAT, CDR2 FQNNGV. The V end was cut by 5 bases, the J end by 0 bases, with 10 bases between. The CDR3 is 14 residues long.

This clonotype was detected only a few times. V usage is TRBV6-6 and J usage is TRBJ2-3; D unclear. The V gene lost 2 bases and the J gene lost 1 base, with 10 bases spanning the gap. In germline, CDR1 is MNHNY, CDR2 SVGAGI (reference sequence). The CDR3 runs to 15 residues. The CDR3 DNA is TGTGCCAGCAGTTACGGGGAAACGGGCACAGATACGCAGTATTTT. It specifies CASSYGETGTDTQYF.

J is TRBJ1-1 and V is TRBV6-4; D possibly corresponds to TRBD1 (6 bases). The CDR3 is made up of 13 amino acids. Germline V gives CDR1 MRHNA, CDR2 SNTAGT. Trimming shortened V by 6 bases and J by 8 bases, and 16 bases separated the two germline ends. CDR3: CASSILRGEEAFF. In DNA, the CDR3 is TGTGCCAGCAGCATTCTTAGGGGGGAAGAAGCTTTCTTT.